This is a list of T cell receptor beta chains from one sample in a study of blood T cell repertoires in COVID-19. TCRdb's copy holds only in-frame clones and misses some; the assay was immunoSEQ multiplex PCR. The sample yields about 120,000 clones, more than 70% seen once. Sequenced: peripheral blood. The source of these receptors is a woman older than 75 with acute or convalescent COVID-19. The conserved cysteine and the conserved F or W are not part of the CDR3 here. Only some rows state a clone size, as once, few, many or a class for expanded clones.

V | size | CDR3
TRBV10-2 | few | ASSLSGTGYQPQH
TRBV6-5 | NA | ASRRFAGDDGYT
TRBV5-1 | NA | ASNQGHTEAF
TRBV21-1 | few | ASSKKPRDRVAYEQY
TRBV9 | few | ASSSTGAGNTIY
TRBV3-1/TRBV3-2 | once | ASSPQDNTEAF
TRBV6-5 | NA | ASSYGLAGFQETQY
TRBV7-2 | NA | ASSLAGGVGYEQY
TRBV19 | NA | ASSFDSLRAEAF
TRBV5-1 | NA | ASSPGLASETQY
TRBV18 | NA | ASSPRTPNSPLH
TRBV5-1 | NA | ASTPGPGGSETQY
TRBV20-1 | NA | SASGRGIQETQY
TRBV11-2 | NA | DAHRGRYGYT
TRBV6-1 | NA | ASSEYVMQSWEQY
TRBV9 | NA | ASSQKEGGNSPLH
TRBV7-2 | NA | ASRSRGAEAF
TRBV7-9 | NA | ASSSADRGREKLF
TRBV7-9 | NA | ASSLTELYGYT
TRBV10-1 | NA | ASSVKRANQPQH
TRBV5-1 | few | ASSLEGGHNEKLF
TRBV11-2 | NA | ASSSGQTRTDTQY
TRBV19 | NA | ASSIVGTGRYEQY
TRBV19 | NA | ASSIPQTGKLF
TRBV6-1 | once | ASSDGSYEQY
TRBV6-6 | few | ASRKGQGVDEQY
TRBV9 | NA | ASSVGGLASDTQY
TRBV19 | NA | ASSRYQNQPQH
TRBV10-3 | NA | AISGPSGGETQY
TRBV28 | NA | ASTWGGLSYT
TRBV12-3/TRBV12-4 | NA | ASRPGGRGYT
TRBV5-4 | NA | ASSVMSTEAF
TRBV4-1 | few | ASSPLTDSNQPQH
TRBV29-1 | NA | SGDRDGYT
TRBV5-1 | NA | ASSLSPNTGELF
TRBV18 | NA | ASSPGHEETQY
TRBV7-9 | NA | ASSLASGGGQPQH
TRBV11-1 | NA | ASSLTSGGAYEQY
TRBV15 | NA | ATAGTGSGNTIY
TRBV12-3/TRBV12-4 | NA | ASRSITGELF
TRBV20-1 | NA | SASTGTGNSPLH
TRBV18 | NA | ASSLLGQGNTEAF
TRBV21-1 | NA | ASSLSPAGGFLNTEAF
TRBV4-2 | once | ASSQDVGANNEQF